This TCR beta chain was sequenced during a study of OX40 agonist ivuxolimab in advanced cancers. Study observations and caveats: The mean number of expanded clones was higher in CD8+ T cells than in CD4+. Antigen specificity remained undetermined for the expanded peripheral T cells.

As to this clone: The target antigen is unknown.

Assay: immunoSEQ multiplex PCR; the TCRdb copy retains only in-frame clones and omits some. The sample includes some 8,000 clones, about 80% of them seen just once. Blood draws occurred at baseline, cycle 4 day 1, and cycle 7 day 1. This sequence was found in an adult with an advanced solid tumor such as melanoma, head and neck, liver or kidney cancer. The sequences come from CD4+ or CD8+ T cells sorted from blood, collected in a trial of the OX40 agonist ivuxolimab.

CDR3 nucleotides: TGTGCCAGCGGGACAGGGATAAGCAATCAGCCCCAGCATTTT. As protein: CASGTGISNQPQHF. This chain links TRBV6-1 with TRBJ1-5; 9 nucleotides align to TRBD1. This CDR3 has 14 amino acids. Germline CDR1 reads MNHNS; CDR2 reads SASEGT. J was trimmed by 1 base and V by 8 bases; bases with no gene match: 3.